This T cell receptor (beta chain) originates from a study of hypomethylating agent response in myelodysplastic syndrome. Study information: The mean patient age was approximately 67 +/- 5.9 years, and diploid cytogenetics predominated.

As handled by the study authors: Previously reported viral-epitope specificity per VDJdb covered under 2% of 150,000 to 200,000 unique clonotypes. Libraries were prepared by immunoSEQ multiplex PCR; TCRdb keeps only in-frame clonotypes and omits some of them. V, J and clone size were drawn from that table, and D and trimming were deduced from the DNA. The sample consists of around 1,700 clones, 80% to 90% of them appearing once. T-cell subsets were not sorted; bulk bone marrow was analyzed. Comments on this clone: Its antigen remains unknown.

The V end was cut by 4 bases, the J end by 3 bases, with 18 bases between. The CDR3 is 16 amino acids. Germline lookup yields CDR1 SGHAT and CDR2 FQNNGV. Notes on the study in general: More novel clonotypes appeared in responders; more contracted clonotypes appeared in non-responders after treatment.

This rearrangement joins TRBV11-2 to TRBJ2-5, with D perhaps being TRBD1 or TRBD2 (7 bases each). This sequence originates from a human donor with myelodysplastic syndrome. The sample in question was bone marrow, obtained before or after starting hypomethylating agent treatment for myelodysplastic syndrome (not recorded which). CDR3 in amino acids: CASSSLQGGRKETQYF. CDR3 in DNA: TGTGCCAGCAGCTCACTCCAGGGGGGGCGCAAAGAGACCCAGTACTTC.